The clone carrying this TCR beta chain showed up just a few times. This record comes from a study of T cells after yellow fever vaccination. Overall study context: Each low-cell-number fraction was prepared by means of SMART-Seq v4 Ultra Low Input.

TCRdb fed the 5' RACE reads into MiXCR, producing one record per CDR3 protein. The sample holds under 300,000 distinct CDR3 sequences, around 13% seen once. The germline V gene encodes CDR1 MNHEY and CDR2 SVGAGI. The V gene lost 6 bases and the J gene lost 8 bases, with 11 bases spanning the gap. CDR3 length equals 12 residues. V usage is TRBV6-5 and J usage is TRBJ2-1; tentative D call: TRBD1 (5 bases). The source is a man aged 30-40 years who received the YFV17D yellow fever vaccine. The sample here was CD4+ T cells sorted from PBMCs, taken 45 days after the yellow fever booster vaccination. As DNA, the CDR3 is TGTGCCAGCAGCAGGGTTCGCGATGAGCAGTTCTTC. This sequence encodes CASSRVRDEQFF.